Described below is a single T cell receptor beta chain sequence and its context. Its recognized antigen is unknown. No base-level quality is on record; no much larger clone is a single base apart. The CDR3 regions of human TCRbeta chains were analyzed by immunosequencing. On the authors' methods: Repertoire TCRs were matched against a reference library of SARS-CoV-2-specific TCRs generated with the MIRA antigen-specificity platform. Breadth was defined as the fraction of unique TCRs that were SARS-CoV-2-associated. Depth was defined as the fraction of total T cells that were SARS-CoV-2-associated. Each spike-specific TCR was assigned to its reactive spike region and to a CD4 or CD8 class using the MIRA data. Log10-transformed breadth and depth values were compared by one-way ANOVA with Sidak's multiple comparisons tests. As stored in TCRdb, this immuneACCESS dataset retains in-frame rearrangements with V and J assigned. A fraction of the clones does not appear; measured against another copy, unresolved V genes explain less than half of the discrepancy, and the remainder lacks a known reason. V and J calls and clone size follow that table, whereas D and trimming were derived from the DNA. The sample table records 90,000 to 150,000 clones; 85% to 90% of these occur just once. The top ten hold about 3.5% of the sample.

The data belong to a study of T cell responses to AZD1222 COVID-19 vaccine (TCRdb year 2021). About the investigation overall: AZD1222 recipients whose second dose came at about 4 weeks and those whose second dose came at about 12 weeks were combined into one group, since spike-specific TCR depth and breadth did not differ between the two schedules. A total of approximately 240 trial participants underwent TCR sequencing, of whom 207 had received two doses of AZD1222 and 26 had received two doses of the MenACWY control vaccine. Enrollment into the trials was organized by age into subgroups of 18-55, 56-69 and 70-plus years, and those subgroups contained approximately 150, 30 and 60 TCR-sequenced participants, respectively.

CDR1 and CDR2 (SNHLY, FYNNEI) derive from the germline V gene. Measured from the cysteine to the phenylalanine, the CDR3 is 13 residues long. The CDR3 DNA has 39 bases and is translated from base 1. Unmatched junction bases come to 2, with V trimmed by 6 bases and J by 6 bases. The meaning of the sample's time point label: baseline before first vaccination. Vaccinee samples came from UK trials COV001 and COV002, including a single-blind randomized controlled phase 2/3 trial of AZD1222 (ChAdOx1 nCoV-19) in healthy adults. For TCRbeta chain sequencing, PBMC samples from trial participants were taken at day 0 and at day 28 after the second dose. The research as a whole found: Most participants were white British and females outnumbered males, and the authors suggested that clonal diversity may have been underestimated. In the small 56-69-year group, the increase in depth fell short of significance, most likely because of low power. CD4 TCRs associated with the vaccine covered the entire spike protein, and the dominant responses were in regions 160-218 and 743-854. A significant rise in spike-specific TCR breadth and depth was observed after two AZD1222 doses relative to day 0 and relative to MenACWY recipients. Conclusions about previously exposed vaccinees are limited because only five to seven AZD1222 recipients were SARS-CoV-2 seropositive at baseline. Reportedly, almost half of the unique spike-specific TCRs recognized epitopes lying outside the regions that are mutated in the B.1.351 and B.1.1.7 variants. Because no day 14 peak-response samples were available, the repertoires could be characterized only after the peak T cell response.

This sequence originates from an adult in good health. The sequence is built from TRBV2 and TRBJ1-4; 9 middle bases align to TRBD1. Sample: peripheral blood, taken on day 0 of AZD1222 vaccination. The CDR3: CASRRDRDEKLFF. The bases read TGTGCCAGCAGGCGGGACAGGGATGAAAAACTGTTTTTT.